The 21 T cell receptor beta chains below come from one sample, sequenced in a study of T cell repertoires in ileal Crohn's disease. Time point: neoterminal ileum biopsy at postoperative endoscopy, about 6 months after surgery. Generated by immunoSEQ multiplex PCR, the TCRdb table keeps only in-frame clones and is missing some. Of 55,000 to 65,000 clones listed, around 90% are singletons. Sequenced material: ileal tissue. These receptors all stem from an adult with Crohn's disease.

V usage is TRBV5-4 and J usage is TRBJ2-5; 11 positions agree with TRBD2. The J segment lost 1 base and the V segment lost 3 bases, leaving 5 bases of the junction unmatched. The CDR3 spans 16 residues. The germline V gene encodes CDR1 SGHNT and CDR2 YYREEE (reference sequence). CDR3 in amino acids: CASSWLAGGPQETQYF. The CDR3 coding sequence is TGTGCCAGCAGCTGGTTAGCGGGGGGGCCCCAAGAGACCCAGTACTTC.

The rearrangement uses TRBV4-2 and TRBJ1-3; the D gene is possibly TRBD1 (5 bases). The CDR3 length is 16 residues. V shed 4 bases and J shed 4 bases, with 17 bases lying between them. Germline V CDR1 and CDR2: LGHNA, YNFKEQ. CDR3 protein: CASSPRSRGVGNTIYF. CDR3 bases: TGTGCCAGCAGCCCCCGCTCGCGGGGGGTAGGAAACACCATATATTTT.

This rearrangement joins TRBV29-1 to TRBJ1-2, with D possibly TRBD1 on 6 matching bases. The germline gives CDR1 SQVTM, CDR2 ANQGSEA. This CDR3 spans 14 amino acids. V lost 2 bases to trimming and J lost 3 bases, with 13 bases between them. CDR3 sequence: CSVESRDTHYGYTF. For the CDR3, the DNA is TGCAGCGTTGAATCCCGGGACACCCACTATGGCTACACCTTC. The full variable domain, with the rest looked up from reference TRBV29-1 and TRBJ1-2, is SAVISQKPSRDICQRGTSLTIQCQVDSQVTMMFWYRQQPGQSLTLIATANQGSEATYESGFVIDKFPISRPNLTFSTLTVSNMSPEDSSIYLCSVESRDTHYGYTFGSGTRLTVV.

This clone appeared a few times. The J gene is TRBJ1-6, the V gene TRBV6-5; D unclear. In germline, CDR1 is MNHEY, CDR2 SVGAGI. V dropped 5 bases and J dropped 9 bases, with 8 bases sitting between them. The CDR3 is 12 amino acids. The CDR3 sequence: CASSHWASPLHF. CDR3 in DNA: TGTGCCAGCAGTCACTGGGCTTCACCCCTCCACTTT.

The chain recombines TRBV7-3 with TRBJ2-1; TRBD2 aligns across 8 bases. V lost 3 bases and J lost 9; bases outside the gene matches: 7. Germline-derived CDR1 and CDR2 are SGHTA and FQGTGA. The CDR3 runs to 14 residues. In DNA, the CDR3 is TGTGCCAGCAGCTTCGGAGCGGGAGACGGTGAGCAGTTCTTC. It yields the protein CASSFGAGDGEQFF. Based on the CDR3 plus reference TRBV7-3 and TRBJ2-1, the full variable domain is GAGVSQTPSNKVTEKGKYVELRCDPISGHTALYWYRQSLGQGPEFLIYFQGTGAADDSGLPNDRFFAVRPEGSVSTLKIQRTERGDSAVYLCASSFGAGDGEQFFGPGTRLTVL.

The J gene is TRBJ1-1, the V gene TRBV25-1, with 8 positions matching TRBD1. This CDR3 has 12 residues. V lost 8 bases to trimming and J lost 5 bases; unmatched junction nucleotides: 4. The germline V gene has CDR1 MGHDK and CDR2 SYGVNS. CDR3 residues: CASDGQGTEAFF. In DNA form, the CDR3 reads TGTGCCAGCGACGGACAGGGAACTGAAGCTTTCTTT.

This sequence joins TRBV30 and TRBJ2-7, with D tentatively TRBD2 (6 bases). Trimming removed 0 bases from V and 0 bases from J, with 15 bases in between. This CDR3 comprises 16 residues. Looked up from germline, CDR1 is GTSNPN and CDR2 is SVGIG (reference sequence). CDR3 protein: CAWSVGGGYSSYEQYF. The CDR3 bases are TGTGCCTGGAGTGTGGGGGGAGGTTATAGCTCCTACGAGCAGTACTTC.

In this sample, this clone turned up once. The chain couples TRBV27 to TRBJ2-5; D gene ambiguous. Between the trimmed V and J ends, which lost 6 bases and 5 bases, there was a span of 22 bases. Germline-derived CDR1 and CDR2 are MNHEY and SMNVEV (reference sequence). This CDR3 region has 16 residues. CDR3 sequence: CASSKSLDTARETQYF. CDR3 DNA: TGTGCCAGCAGCAAATCTTTGGATACAGCTCGGGAGACCCAGTACTTC.

The chain has TRBV29-1 and TRBJ2-2; D might be TRBD2 (6 bases). V was shortened by 8 bases and J by 1 base, with 14 bases between the two germline ends. Germline CDR1 reads SQVTM; CDR2 reads ANQGSEA. This CDR3 is built from 14 residues. The CDR3 loop reads CSTSIGGNTGELFF. The CDR3 DNA reads as TGCAGCACCTCTATCGGGGGGAACACCGGGGAGCTGTTTTTT.

The chain carries TRBV20-1 and TRBJ2-7, with 9 bases aligning to TRBD1. Trimming removed 5 bases from V and 5 bases from J; junction bases left unmatched: 1. The CDR3 spans 11 residues. CDR1 and CDR2 (germline): DFQATT, SNEGSKA (reference sequence). The CDR3 loop is CSAWTGDEQYF. The CDR3, as DNA: TGCAGTGCTTGGACAGGGGACGAGCAGTACTTC.

The CDR3 loop reads CASSPPGQGALGYTF. CDR3 DNA: TGTGCCAGCAGCCCACCGGGACAGGGGGCCCTTGGCTACACCTTC. The chain employs TRBV5-4 and TRBJ1-2; the match to TRBD1 covers 12 bases. Germline lookup yields CDR1 SGHNT and CDR2 YYREEE (reference sequence). V was pared by 4 bases and J by 7 bases, with 8 bases of the junction left unmatched. This CDR3 has 15 amino acids.

This chain uses TRBV7-9 with TRBJ2-7, with D hard to call. Germline V gene data show CDR1 as SEHNR and CDR2 as FQNEAQ (reference sequence). The CDR3 is 14 residues long. The ends were cut back, 0 bases at V and 2 bases at J, with 8 bases in the middle. CDR3 loop: CASSLARGAYEQYF. DNA for the CDR3: TGTGCCAGCAGCTTAGCCCGAGGTGCCTACGAGCAGTACTTC.

V is TRBV10-2 and J is TRBJ1-5; tentatively, D is TRBD1 (6 bases). Trimming removed 3 bases from V and 4 bases from J, with 10 bases in between. Germline V gene data show CDR1 as WSHSY and CDR2 as SAAADI. The CDR3 covers 14 residues. In nucleotides, the CDR3 is TGCGCCAGCAGTGATGCAGGGGTGAATCAGCCCCAGCATTTT. This translates into CASSDAGVNQPQHF.

The gene calls are TRBV5-5 and TRBJ1-2, with TRBD1 matching 7 bases. V gave up 0 bases and J gave up 8 bases; unmatched junction bases: 10. Germline lookup yields CDR1 SGHKS and CDR2 YYEKEE (reference sequence). The CDR3 has 15 amino acids. Written as DNA, the CDR3 is TGTGCCAGCAGCTTGGATCCAACAGGGGCCAGGGGCTACACCTTC. Translated, it gives CASSLDPTGARGYTF. Combining the CDR3 with reference TRBV5-5 and TRBJ1-2 gives the whole variable domain DAGVTQSPTHLIKTRGQQVTLRCSPISGHKSVSWYQQVLGQGPQFIFQYYEKEERGRGNFPDRFSARQFPNYSSELNVNALLLGDSALYLCASSLDPTGARGYTFGSGTRLTVV.

The chain is built from TRBV15 and TRBJ2-1; TRBD1 agrees at 7 bases. This CDR3 comprises 16 residues. Trimming at V came to 4 bases and at J to 0 bases, leaving 6 bases not matched to a gene. Germline CDR1 LNHNV, CDR2 YYDKDF (reference sequence). CDR3 in DNA: TGTGCCACCAGCATCGGGACAGCCCGCTCCTACAATGAGCAGTTCTTC. Protein: CATSIGTARSYNEQFF.

The gene calls are TRBV9 and TRBJ2-1; D may be TRBD2 (5 bases). Germline loops: CDR1 SGDLS, CDR2 YYNGEE. With 0 bases removed from V and 2 bases from J, the gap between germline ends came to 6 bases. CDR3 length: 14 residues. CDR3 protein: CASSVAGTYNEQFF. The CDR3 bases are TGTGCCAGCAGCGTAGCCGGGACCTACAATGAGCAGTTCTTC.

This clone was counted between two and nine times. In DNA, the CDR3 is TGCAGCGTTGAAGGATTAGCGGGGGACAATGAGCAGTTCTTC. Protein: CSVEGLAGDNEQFF. The chain links TRBV29-1 to TRBJ2-1; TRBD2 matches at 9 bases. The CDR3 is made up of 14 amino acids. Germline loops: CDR1 SQVTM, CDR2 ANQGSEA. The ends lost 1 base at V and 5 bases at J; junction bases unmatched: 3.

This clone is a singleton in its sample. The CDR3 region has the DNA TGTGCCAGCAGCTTGACCCCCCTTATAGCGGGAGGATACAATGAGCAGTTCTTC. The encoded protein is CASSLTPLIAGGYNEQFF. The chain uses TRBV5-8 and TRBJ2-1; 10 bases are a match to TRBD2. Germline V gene lookup returns CDR1 SGHTS and CDR2 YDEGEE. Germline trimming cut 1 base from V and 4 bases from J; bases unmatched to any gene: 11. The CDR3 has 18 residues.

V is TRBV11-2 and J is TRBJ2-6; TRBD1 matches 7 bases. Germline CDR1 reads SGHAT; CDR2 reads FQNNGV. After removal of 5 bases from V and 4 bases from J, the junction contained 14 bases not matched to a gene. This CDR3 has 18 amino acids. The CDR3 loop is CASSRLRDRVGGANVLTF. The CDR3, as DNA: TGTGCCAGCAGCCGCCTACGTGACAGGGTCGGAGGGGCCAACGTCCTGACTTTC. The full variable domain, its missing parts supplied by reference TRBV11-2 and TRBJ2-6, is EAGVAQSPRYKIIEKRQSVAFWCNPISGHATLYWYQQILGQGPKLLIQFQNNGVVDDSQLPKDRFSAERLKGVDSTLKIQPAKLEDSAVYLCASSRLRDRVGGANVLTFGAGSRLTVL.

The rearrangement links TRBV6-1 to TRBJ2-7; unclear D gene. Germline CDR1 reads MNHNS; CDR2 reads SASEGT. Trimming stripped 0 bases from V and 7 bases from J, with 13 bases between. This CDR3 spans 14 amino acids. Here the CDR3 reads CASSEAQLSGEQYV. In DNA, the CDR3 is TGTGCCAGCAGTGAAGCGCAATTGTCCGGGGAGCAGTACGTC.

This clone was counted once. The gene calls are TRBV6-1 and TRBJ2-1; weak D call: TRBD2 (5 bases). The germline CDR1 and CDR2 sequences are MNHNS and SASEGT. V lost 2 bases to trimming and J lost 4 bases, with 12 bases between them. This CDR3 region has 15 residues. This CDR3 is CASSERVATYNEQFF. For the CDR3, the DNA is TGTGCCAGCAGTGAAAGGGTAGCGACGTACAATGAGCAGTTCTTC.